These T cell receptor beta chains were read from a single sample in a study of shared clonotypes between healthy human individuals. The repertoire was sequenced with immunoSEQ multiplex PCR; TCRdb's copy has only in-frame clones and lacks some. Among about 490,000 clones listed, around 80% were seen once. The sequenced material came from PBMCs. The receptors come from a woman aged 40 to 50 in good health. Some clones in this sample may be carry-over from other donors' samples. Both conserved end residues are part of each CDR3. The order of the fields is V gene, J gene, D gene, CDR3 length, clone size, CDR3 DNA, CDR3 protein. D genes are given only for firm matches. Only some rows state a clone size, as once, few, many or a class for expanded clones.

v_gene: TRBV7-2; j_gene: TRBJ2-5; d_gene: .; len: 13; abundance: .; CDR3nt: TGTGCCAGCAGCTTAGAGCCGAAAGAGACCCAGTACTTC; CDR3aa: CASSLEPKETQYF
v_gene: TRBV6-6; j_gene: TRBJ2-7; d_gene: .; len: 12; abundance: .; CDR3nt: TGTGCCAGCAGTTACTCGAGGTACGAGCAGTACTTC; CDR3aa: CASSYSRYEQYF
v_gene: TRBV7-2; j_gene: TRBJ2-7; d_gene: TRBD2; len: 16; abundance: .; CDR3nt: TGTGCCAGCAGCCGCCCGACTAGCGGGAGGGCCGCCGAGCAGTACTTC; CDR3aa: CASSRPTSGRAAEQYF
v_gene: TRBV7-9; j_gene: TRBJ2-3; d_gene: .; len: 14; abundance: .; CDR3nt: TGTGCCAGCAGTTCTAGCGTTAGCACAGATACGCAGTATTTT; CDR3aa: CASSSSVSTDTQYF
v_gene: TRBV5-4; j_gene: TRBJ2-1; d_gene: .; len: 14; abundance: .; CDR3nt: TGTGCCAGCAGCCGGGGCGGGGCCTACAATGAGCAGTTCTTC; CDR3aa: CASSRGGAYNEQFF
v_gene: TRBV6-6; j_gene: TRBJ1-3; d_gene: .; len: 14; abundance: .; CDR3nt: TGTGCCAGCAGCCTCACCGGGTCCGGAAACACCATATATTTT; CDR3aa: CASSLTGSGNTIYF
v_gene: TRBV11-1; j_gene: TRBJ2-7; d_gene: .; len: 12; abundance: .; CDR3nt: TGTGCCAGCAGCTTATACGGTTACGAGCAGTACTTC; CDR3aa: CASSLYGYEQYF
v_gene: TRBV5-1; j_gene: TRBJ2-5; d_gene: .; len: 17; abundance: .; CDR3nt: TGCGCCAGCAGCTTGGCTTTGGAGGGAGCTGGCGTGGAGACCCAGTACTTC; CDR3aa: CASSLALEGAGVETQYF
v_gene: TRBV5-1; j_gene: TRBJ1-2; d_gene: TRBD1; len: 14; abundance: .; CDR3nt: TGCGCCAGCAGCCAGGACAGGGAAGGTAATGGCTACACCTTC; CDR3aa: CASSQDREGNGYTF
v_gene: TRBV30; j_gene: TRBJ2-5; d_gene: .; len: 16; abundance: .; CDR3nt: TGTGCCTGGAGTGTACGTCGGGTGGTAGGCCAAGAGACCCAGTACTTC; CDR3aa: CAWSVRRVVGQETQYF
v_gene: TRBV5-6; j_gene: TRBJ1-2; d_gene: .; len: 12; abundance: .; CDR3nt: TGTGCCAGCAGCCGAACAGGGCGCGGCTACACCTTC; CDR3aa: CASSRTGRGYTF
v_gene: TRBV6-1; j_gene: TRBJ1-5; d_gene: TRBD1; len: 15; abundance: .; CDR3nt: TGTGCCAGCAGTGAATGGGACAGGGGTTCCCAGCCCCAGCATTTT; CDR3aa: CASSEWDRGSQPQHF
v_gene: TRBV5-1; j_gene: TRBJ2-5; d_gene: TRBD2; len: 15; abundance: .; CDR3nt: TGCGCCAGCAGCTTGGCGGGAGCGGGGTCTGGCGACCAGTACTTC; CDR3aa: CASSLAGAGSGDQYF
v_gene: TRBV27; j_gene: TRBJ2-5; d_gene: .; len: 15; abundance: .; CDR3nt: TGTGCCAGCAGTTTGGGAGGGGGCGGATGGGAGACCCAGTACTTC; CDR3aa: CASSLGGGGWETQYF
v_gene: TRBV19; j_gene: TRBJ1-2; d_gene: TRBD1; len: 13; abundance: .; CDR3nt: TGTGCCAGTAGTGAAACAGGGGGCTATGGCTACACCTTC; CDR3aa: CASSETGGYGYTF
v_gene: TRBV5-4; j_gene: TRBJ1-5; d_gene: .; len: 13; abundance: .; CDR3nt: TGTGCCAGCAGCTCAGGGGCTGATCAGCCCCAGCATTTT; CDR3aa: CASSSGADQPQHF
v_gene: TRBV30; j_gene: TRBJ1-4; d_gene: .; len: 11; abundance: once; CDR3nt: TGTGCCTGGAATACAGATGAAAAATTGTTTTTT; CDR3aa: CAWNTDEKLFF
v_gene: TRBV7-3; j_gene: TRBJ1-2; d_gene: .; len: 15; abundance: .; CDR3nt: TGTGCCAGCAGCCCCCCCCGGGGGCAAGGCTATGGCTACACCTTC; CDR3aa: CASSPPRGQGYGYTF
v_gene: TRBV30; j_gene: TRBJ2-1; d_gene: .; len: 12; abundance: .; CDR3nt: TGTGCCTGGAGTGTGACGAACAATGAGCAGTTCTTC; CDR3aa: CAWSVTNNEQFF
v_gene: TRBV6-5; j_gene: TRBJ2-1; d_gene: .; len: 14; abundance: .; CDR3nt: TGTGCCAGCAGTTACCTTAGCTCCTACAATGAGCAGTTCTTC; CDR3aa: CASSYLSSYNEQFF
v_gene: TRBV5-8; j_gene: TRBJ2-6; d_gene: TRBD1; len: 17; abundance: few; CDR3nt: TGTGCCAGCAGCTTGCACAGGGGGCCCTCTGGGGCCAACGTCCTGACTTTC; CDR3aa: CASSLHRGPSGANVLTF
v_gene: TRBV18; j_gene: TRBJ2-7; d_gene: .; len: 14; abundance: .; CDR3nt: TGTGCCAGCTCACCAACCGGGAAGAACTACGAGCAGTACTTC; CDR3aa: CASSPTGKNYEQYF
v_gene: TRBV29-1; j_gene: TRBJ2-3; d_gene: TRBD2; len: 18; abundance: .; CDR3nt: TGCAGCGTTGTAGGAACTAGCGGGAGGGCCTTTAGCACAGATACGCAGTATTTT; CDR3aa: CSVVGTSGRAFSTDTQYF
v_gene: TRBV2; j_gene: TRBJ2-2; d_gene: TRBD1; len: 15; abundance: .; CDR3nt: TGTGCCAGCTCCATCGGACAGGGCGGCACCGGGGAGCTGTTTTTT; CDR3aa: CASSIGQGGTGELFF
v_gene: TRBV29-1; j_gene: TRBJ2-7; d_gene: TRBD1; len: 14; abundance: once; CDR3nt: TGCAGCGGGGGTTCCGGGACAGGCTCCTACGAGCAGTACTTC; CDR3aa: CSGGSGTGSYEQYF
v_gene: TRBV5-5; j_gene: TRBJ1-3; d_gene: .; len: 17; abundance: .; CDR3nt: TGTGCCAGCAGCTCCTGGACGGACCTCCTCTCTGGAAACACCATATATTTT; CDR3aa: CASSSWTDLLSGNTIYF
v_gene: TRBV28; j_gene: TRBJ1-3; d_gene: .; len: 13; abundance: .; CDR3nt: TGTGCCAGCAGGGGCCACTCTGGAAACACCATATATTTT; CDR3aa: CASRGHSGNTIYF
v_gene: TRBV28; j_gene: TRBJ1-1; d_gene: TRBD1; len: 16; abundance: once; CDR3nt: TGTGCCAGCAGTTACCCGGGACAGGCAATGAACACTGAAGCTTTCTTT; CDR3aa: CASSYPGQAMNTEAFF
v_gene: TRBV11-2; j_gene: TRBJ2-1; d_gene: .; len: 14; abundance: .; CDR3nt: TGTGCCAGCAGCTTAGGGCTAGACTACAATGAGCAGTTCTTC; CDR3aa: CASSLGLDYNEQFF
v_gene: TRBV11-2; j_gene: TRBJ2-6; d_gene: .; len: 19; abundance: once; CDR3nt: TGTGCCAGCAGCTTCACCTCACCAAGTACAGGGTCTGGGGCCAACGTCCTGACTTTC; CDR3aa: CASSFTSPSTGSGANVLTF
v_gene: TRBV29-1; j_gene: TRBJ1-2; d_gene: .; len: 14; abundance: .; CDR3nt: TGCAGCGTTGGGGCAGGGGAGAGTAACTATGGCTACACCTTC; CDR3aa: CSVGAGESNYGYTF
v_gene: TRBV11-3; j_gene: TRBJ2-3; d_gene: .; len: 13; abundance: .; CDR3nt: TGTGCCAGCAGCCTTAGTATCGGAGATACGCAGTATTTT; CDR3aa: CASSLSIGDTQYF
v_gene: TRBV1; j_gene: TRBJ2-7; d_gene: .; len: 18; abundance: .; CDR3nt: TGCACCAGCAGCCAAGACGGGAGGCTAGCGGGGATCTCCTACGAGCAGTACTTC; CDR3aa: CTSSQDGRLAGISYEQYF
v_gene: TRBV4-1; j_gene: TRBJ2-3; d_gene: .; len: 15; abundance: once; CDR3nt: TGCGCCAGCAGCCTAGCGGTAACTAGCACAGATACGCAGTATTTT; CDR3aa: CASSLAVTSTDTQYF
v_gene: TRBV28; j_gene: TRBJ1-2; d_gene: .; len: 15; abundance: few; CDR3nt: TGTGCCAGCCTTGGGGGGGGGCGAATGGCATCTGGCTACACCTTC; CDR3aa: CASLGGGRMASGYTF
v_gene: TRBV6-1; j_gene: TRBJ1-1; d_gene: .; len: 13; abundance: many; CDR3nt: TGTGCCAGCAGTGAATCGGGGGGACGAGTGGCTTTCTTT; CDR3aa: CASSESGGRVAFF
v_gene: TRBV5-1; j_gene: TRBJ2-7; d_gene: .; len: 17; abundance: .; CDR3nt: TGCGCCAGCAGCTTGGCCGGGGACACAATCTACTCCTACGAGCAGTACTTC; CDR3aa: CASSLAGDTIYSYEQYF
v_gene: TRBV6-5; j_gene: TRBJ2-7; d_gene: .; len: 15; abundance: .; CDR3nt: TGTGCCAGCAGTTGGGCCGGGACACAGTCCTACGAGCAGTACTTC; CDR3aa: CASSWAGTQSYEQYF
v_gene: TRBV5-1; j_gene: TRBJ2-7; d_gene: TRBD1; len: 14; abundance: .; CDR3nt: TGCGCCAGCAGCCTGGGACAGGACTCCTACGAGCAGTACTTC; CDR3aa: CASSLGQDSYEQYF
v_gene: TRBV18; j_gene: TRBJ2-2; d_gene: .; len: 17; abundance: .; CDR3nt: TGTGCCAGCTCACCACAGGGACCCTTGACGAACACCGGGGAGCTGTTTTTT; CDR3aa: CASSPQGPLTNTGELFF
v_gene: TRBV7-9; j_gene: TRBJ2-1; d_gene: .; len: 12; abundance: .; CDR3nt: TGTGCCAGCAGCTTAGAGGCCAATGAGCAGTTCTTC; CDR3aa: CASSLEANEQFF
v_gene: TRBV30; j_gene: TRBJ2-6; d_gene: TRBD1; len: 17; abundance: .; CDR3nt: TGTGCCTGGAGTGCTCACAGGGGTGGTGCTGGGGCCAACGTCCTGACTTTC; CDR3aa: CAWSAHRGGAGANVLTF
v_gene: TRBV19; j_gene: TRBJ2-2; d_gene: .; len: 14; abundance: .; CDR3nt: TGTGCCAGTAGTCAGGGGTCAAACACCGGGGAGCTGTTTTTT; CDR3aa: CASSQGSNTGELFF
v_gene: TRBV6-1; j_gene: TRBJ1-4; d_gene: .; len: 14; abundance: .; CDR3nt: TGTGCCAGCATCGGGGGCGGATTAAATGAAAAACTGTTTTTT; CDR3aa: CASIGGGLNEKLFF
v_gene: TRBV19; j_gene: TRBJ1-1; d_gene: .; len: 13; abundance: .; CDR3nt: TGTGCCAGTAGTATAGGGCGGGACACTGAAGCTTTCTTT; CDR3aa: CASSIGRDTEAFF
v_gene: TRBV30; j_gene: TRBJ2-2; d_gene: .; len: 11; abundance: .; CDR3nt: TGTGCCTGGATGGGAATCGGGGAGCTGTTTTTT; CDR3aa: CAWMGIGELFF
v_gene: TRBV7-9; j_gene: TRBJ2-1; d_gene: TRBD1; len: 15; abundance: .; CDR3nt: TGTGCCAGCAGCTTGATGGGGGACAGGGCCGATGAGCAGTTCTTC; CDR3aa: CASSLMGDRADEQFF
v_gene: TRBV7-2; j_gene: TRBJ1-2; d_gene: TRBD1; len: 17; abundance: .; CDR3nt: TGTGCCAGCAGCTTAGTAGGCGTCGGGACAGCGAGCTATGGCTACACCTTC; CDR3aa: CASSLVGVGTASYGYTF
v_gene: TRBV27; j_gene: TRBJ2-7; d_gene: TRBD1; len: 15; abundance: .; CDR3nt: TGTGCCAGCAACCCCCGGACAGGGTCCATATACGAGCAGTACTTC; CDR3aa: CASNPRTGSIYEQYF
v_gene: TRBV6-1; j_gene: TRBJ2-3; d_gene: .; len: 13; abundance: .; CDR3nt: TGTGCCAGCTGGGGGATAAGCACAGATACGCAGTATTTT; CDR3aa: CASWGISTDTQYF
v_gene: TRBV11-2; j_gene: TRBJ2-7; d_gene: .; len: 14; abundance: .; CDR3nt: TGTGCCAGCAGCTTAGGGTTAGGCTCCTACGAGCAGTACTTC; CDR3aa: CASSLGLGSYEQYF